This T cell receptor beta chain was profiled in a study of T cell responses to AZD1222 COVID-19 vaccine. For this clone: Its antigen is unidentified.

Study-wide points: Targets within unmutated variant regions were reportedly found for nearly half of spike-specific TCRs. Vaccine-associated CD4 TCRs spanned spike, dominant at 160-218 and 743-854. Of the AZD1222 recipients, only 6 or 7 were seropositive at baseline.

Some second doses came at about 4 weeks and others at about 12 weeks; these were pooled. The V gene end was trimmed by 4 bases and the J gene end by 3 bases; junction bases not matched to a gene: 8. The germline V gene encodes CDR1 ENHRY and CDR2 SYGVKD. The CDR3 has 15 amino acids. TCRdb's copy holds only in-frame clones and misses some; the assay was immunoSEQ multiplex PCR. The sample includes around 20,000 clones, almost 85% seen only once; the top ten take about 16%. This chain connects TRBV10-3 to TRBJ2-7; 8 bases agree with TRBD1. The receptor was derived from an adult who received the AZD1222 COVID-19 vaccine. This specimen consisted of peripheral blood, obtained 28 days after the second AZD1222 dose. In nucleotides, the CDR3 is TGTGCCATCAGTGCAGGGGGCAGGGCCTACTACGAGCAGTACTTC. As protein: CAISAGGRAYYEQYF.